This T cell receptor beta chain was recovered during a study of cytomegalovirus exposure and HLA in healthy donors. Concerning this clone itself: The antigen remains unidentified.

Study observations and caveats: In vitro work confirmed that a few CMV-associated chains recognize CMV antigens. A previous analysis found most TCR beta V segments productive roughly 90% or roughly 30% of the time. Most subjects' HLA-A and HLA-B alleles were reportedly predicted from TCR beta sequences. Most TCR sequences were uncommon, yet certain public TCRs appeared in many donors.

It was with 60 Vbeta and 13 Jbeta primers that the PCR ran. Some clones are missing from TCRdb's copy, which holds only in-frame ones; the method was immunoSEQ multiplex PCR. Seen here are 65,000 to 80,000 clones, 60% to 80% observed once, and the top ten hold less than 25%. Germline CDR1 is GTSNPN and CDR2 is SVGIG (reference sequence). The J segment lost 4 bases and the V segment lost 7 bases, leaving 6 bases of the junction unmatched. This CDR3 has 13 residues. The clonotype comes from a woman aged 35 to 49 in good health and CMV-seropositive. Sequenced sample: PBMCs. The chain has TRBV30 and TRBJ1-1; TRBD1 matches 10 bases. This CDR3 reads CASTGGWATEAFF. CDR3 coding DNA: TGTGCCTCGACAGGGGGCTGGGCCACTGAAGCTTTCTTT.